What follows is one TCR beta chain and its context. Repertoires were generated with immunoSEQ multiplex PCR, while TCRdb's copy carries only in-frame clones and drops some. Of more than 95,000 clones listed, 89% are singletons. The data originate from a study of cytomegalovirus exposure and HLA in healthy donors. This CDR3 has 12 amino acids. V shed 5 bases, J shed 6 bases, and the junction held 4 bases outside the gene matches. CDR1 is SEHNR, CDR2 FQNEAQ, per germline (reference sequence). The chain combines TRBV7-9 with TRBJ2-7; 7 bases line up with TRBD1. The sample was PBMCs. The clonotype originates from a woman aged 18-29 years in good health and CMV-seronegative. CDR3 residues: CASSPDRVEQYF. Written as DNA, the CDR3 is TGTGCCAGCAGCCCTGACAGGGTCGAGCAGTACTTC.